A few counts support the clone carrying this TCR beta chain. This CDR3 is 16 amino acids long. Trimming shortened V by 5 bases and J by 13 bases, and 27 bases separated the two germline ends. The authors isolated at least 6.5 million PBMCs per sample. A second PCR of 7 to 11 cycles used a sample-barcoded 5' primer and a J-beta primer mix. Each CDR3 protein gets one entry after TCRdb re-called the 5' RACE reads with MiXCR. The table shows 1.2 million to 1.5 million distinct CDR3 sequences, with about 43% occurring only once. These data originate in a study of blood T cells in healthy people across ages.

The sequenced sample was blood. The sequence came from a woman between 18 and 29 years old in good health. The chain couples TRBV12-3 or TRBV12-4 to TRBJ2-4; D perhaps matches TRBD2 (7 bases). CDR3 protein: CASSTTKSGGRQEQYF. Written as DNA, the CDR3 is TGTGCCAGCAGTACGACGAAGTCCGGGGGGCGGCAAGAGCAGTACTTC.